Reported below is one T cell receptor beta chain. As yet, its antigen is unknown. Multiplex touch-down PCR with TRB-A/B primers amplified rearranged V-D-J TRB sequences. TCRdb re-called the multiplex PCR reads with MiXCR, one entry per CDR3 protein. Of fewer than 4,000 distinct CDR3 sequences in the sample, approximately 30% were seen once. CDR3 length: 12 amino acids. In germline, CDR1 is KGHSH, CDR2 LQKENI. V lost 2 bases to trimming and J lost 17 bases, with 15 bases between them. The template was genomic DNA from peripheral blood, not RNA. The sample comes from a study of T cell repertoires in aging, cancer and after chemotherapy. Study results and limitations: Compared with age-matched healthy donors, untreated hematological or solid cancer patients showed higher blood TCR clonality. In each cancer cohort, median generation probability increased across chemotherapy, suggesting thymic output rebounded.

The origin of this receptor is a human donor in good health. Sequenced: blood. V gene TRBV18 combines with J gene TRBJ1-4; D gene unclear. The CDR3 region is CASSPIGQNFFF. The CDR3 DNA reads as TGTGCCAGCTCACCAATCGGCCAGAACTTTTTTTTT.